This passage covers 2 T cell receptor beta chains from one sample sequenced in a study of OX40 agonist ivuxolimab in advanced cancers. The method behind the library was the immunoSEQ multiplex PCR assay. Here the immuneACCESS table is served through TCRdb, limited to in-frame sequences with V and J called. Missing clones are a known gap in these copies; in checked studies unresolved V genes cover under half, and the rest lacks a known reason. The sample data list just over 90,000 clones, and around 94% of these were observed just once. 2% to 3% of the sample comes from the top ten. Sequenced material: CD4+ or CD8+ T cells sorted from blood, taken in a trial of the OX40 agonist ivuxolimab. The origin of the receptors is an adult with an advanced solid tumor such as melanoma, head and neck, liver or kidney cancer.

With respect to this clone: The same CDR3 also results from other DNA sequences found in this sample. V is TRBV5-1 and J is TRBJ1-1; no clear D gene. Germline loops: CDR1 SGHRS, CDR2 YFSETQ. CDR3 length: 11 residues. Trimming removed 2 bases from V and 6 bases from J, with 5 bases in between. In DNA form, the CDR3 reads TGCGCCAGCAGCTTAGGTTCTGAAGCTTTCTTT. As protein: CASSLGSEAFF.

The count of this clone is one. The CDR3 loop is CASSWGRGGQETQYF. In DNA form, the CDR3 reads TGCGCCAGCAGCTGGGGACGGGGTGGGCAAGAGACCCAGTACTTC. This chain links TRBV5-1 with TRBJ2-5; D possibly matches TRBD1 or TRBD2 (5 bases each). V was cut by 3 bases and J by 2 bases, with 14 bases left in between. Germline V gene data show CDR1 as SGHRS and CDR2 as YFSETQ. The CDR3 runs 15 residues.